A single sample gave rise to the 2 T cell receptor beta chains below, sequenced in a study of cytomegalovirus exposure and HLA in healthy donors. The PCR was carried out with 60 Vbeta primers and 13 Jbeta primers. Sequencing used immunoSEQ multiplex PCR; TCRdb keeps in-frame clones, though not all of them. The data contain roughly 150,000 clones, 75% of them singletons. Sequences were obtained from PBMCs. The origin of the receptors is a man between 18 and 35 years old in good health and CMV-seropositive.

This chain links TRBV14 with TRBJ2-3; no clear D. V was cut by 2 bases and J by 5 bases, with 8 bases left in between. The CDR3 is made up of 13 amino acids. Germline assignment: CDR1 SGHDN and CDR2 FVKESK. CDR3 in DNA: TGTGCCAGCAGCCAATATTTCGGAGATACGCAGTATTTT. Translating it yields CASSQYFGDTQYF. The full variable domain, rest sourced from reference TRBV14 and TRBJ2-3, is EAGVTQFPSHSVIEKGQTVTLRCDPISGHDNLYWYRRVMGKEIKFLLHFVKESKQDESGMPNNRFLAERTGGTYSTLKVQPAELEDSGVYFCASSQYFGDTQYFGPGTRLTVL.

The chain links TRBV28 to TRBJ2-7; 9 bases line up with TRBD1. The CDR3 is 13 amino acids. The germline gives CDR1 MDHEN, CDR2 SYDVKM. V shed 5 bases, J shed 6 bases, and the junction held 5 bases outside the gene matches. This CDR3 reads CASSRDRVREQYF. The CDR3 bases are TGTGCCAGCAGTCGGGACAGGGTCCGCGAGCAGTACTTC.